This entry concerns a single T cell receptor (beta chain). Using immunoSEQ multiplex PCR, the repertoire was profiled, and TCRdb retains in-frame clones only, with some absent. The table lists about 200,000 clones, roughly 81% of them singletons. The germline V gene encodes CDR1 MNHEY and CDR2 SMNVEV (reference sequence). V was trimmed by 2 bases and J by 3 bases, leaving 14 bases between them. CDR3 length equals 16 residues. This specimen comes from a study of cytomegalovirus exposure and HLA in healthy donors. This clonotype originated in a woman under 40 in good health and CMV-seronegative. The chain employs TRBV27 and TRBJ1-5; weak D call: TRBD1 (5 bases). The specimen was PBMCs. Here the CDR3 DNA reads TGTGCCAGCAGTTTAGATCGGGGAGGGGACAATCAGCCCCAGCATTTT. It specifies CASSLDRGGDNQPQHF.